The rows below give T cell receptor beta chains drawn from one sample of a study of blood T cell repertoires in COVID-19. TCRdb's table, derived via immunoSEQ multiplex PCR, lists solely in-frame clones and lacks some. The sample contains more than 90,000 clones, around three quarters of which appear only once. Sequenced input: peripheral blood. All receptors derive from a man aged 70 or older with acute or convalescent COVID-19. Both conserved end residues are part of each CDR3. The order of the fields is CDR3 DNA, CDR3 protein, D gene, clone size, J gene, V gene. A D gene is named only where the DNA matches it firmly. Size is omitted from some rows. Given values are once, few, many or a class for expanded clones.

TGTGCCAGCTCACCACTCGGCAGGCAACCAATGTCTGGGGCCAACGTCCTGACTTTC CASSPLGRQPMSGANVLTF - - TRBJ2-6 TRBV18
TGTGCCAGCGGAGGGACGGAGGGCCAGGCGGATACGCAGTATTTT CASGGTEGQADTQYF - - TRBJ2-3 TRBV6-5
TGTGCCAGCAGTTATAGGGACAGGCGAAATGGCTACACCTTC CASSYRDRRNGYTF TRBD1 - TRBJ1-2 TRBV6-5
TGTGCCAGCAGCCTCAGTAACGAGCAGTACTTC CASSLSNEQYF - few TRBJ2-7 TRBV6-6
TGTGCCAGCAGCCCACGACCTGGACAGGGGGCGATGGGAAACACCATATATTTT CASSPRPGQGAMGNTIYF TRBD1 - TRBJ1-3 TRBV7-6
TGTGCCAGCAGCTTAGGAGTCTATATTGGCAAAAACATTCAGTACTTC CASSLGVYIGKNIQYF - - TRBJ2-4 TRBV7-2
TGTGCCTGGAATAGGTTGGCAGGGGAGACTGAAGCTTTCTTT CAWNRLAGETEAFF - - TRBJ1-1 TRBV30
TGTGCCAGCAGCCAAAGGACAGGGGCCACTGAAGCTTTCTTT CASSQRTGATEAFF TRBD1 - TRBJ1-1 TRBV11-2
TGTGCCTGGAGTGTACGGGATAACACTGAAGCTTTCTTT CAWSVRDNTEAFF - - TRBJ1-1 TRBV30
TGTGCCATCTCGCGCGAAGGGGCCAGCACAGATACGCAGTATTTT CAISREGASTDTQYF - - TRBJ2-3 TRBV10-3
TGTGCCGGCAAAACTAGCTGGAAATACAATGAGCAGTTCTTC CAGKTSWKYNEQFF - - TRBJ2-1 TRBV2
TGTGCCAGCAGTCCTTCCGGGGGGAGCGTAAAGACCCAGTACTTC CASSPSGGSVKTQYF TRBD2 - TRBJ2-5 TRBV7-3
TGTGCCAGCCTACAGCCCAAGAACACCGGGGAGCTGTTTTTT CASLQPKNTGELFF - few TRBJ2-2 TRBV7-9
TGTGCCAGCAGTTACAGTACCTTAGCGGATAATGAGCAGTTCTTC CASSYSTLADNEQFF - - TRBJ2-1 TRBV6-5
TGTGCCAGTAGTATAGGGACCGGGGGGGATCAGCCCCAGCATTTT CASSIGTGGDQPQHF - - TRBJ1-5 TRBV19
TGTGCCAGCAGAGAGCGGGAGTTGGGGGGAGATACGCAGTATTTT CASRERELGGDTQYF TRBD2 - TRBJ2-3 TRBV28
TGCGCCAGCAGCTTGGTCTCGGGTAATGAGCAGTTCTTC CASSLVSGNEQFF - - TRBJ2-1 TRBV5-1
TGCGCCAGCAGCCCGGACACAGATAATGAAAAACTGTTTTTT CASSPDTDNEKLFF - - TRBJ1-4 TRBV5-1
TGCAGCGTTGTCGGGGCCTACGAGCAGTACTTC CSVVGAYEQYF - - TRBJ2-7 TRBV29-1
TGTGCCAGCAGCTTAGGGACAGGGGTCATCTACGAGCAGTACTTC CASSLGTGVIYEQYF TRBD1 - TRBJ2-7 TRBV5-8
TGCAGCGTGGTAGACAGAAGGAACACTGAAGCTTTCTTT CSVVDRRNTEAFF - few TRBJ1-1 TRBV29-1
TGTGCCGGACATCGCCCGGAAAACCTGTTTTTT CAGHRPENLFF - - TRBJ1-4 TRBV30
TGTGCCAGCACGGACTCCCACTCCTCCTACGAGCAGTACTTC CASTDSHSSYEQYF - - TRBJ2-7 TRBV11-2
TGTGCCAGCAGCGCGTCCGGGACATCCTACGAGCAGTACTTC CASSASGTSYEQYF - - TRBJ2-7 TRBV9
TGTGCCAGCTCACCCCGACAGGGGGTCTACGAGCAGTACTTC CASSPRQGVYEQYF TRBD1 - TRBJ2-7 TRBV18
TGTGCCAGCAGCGTCCGGGAGGGTGGGGAGACCCAGTACTTC CASSVREGGETQYF TRBD2 - TRBJ2-5 TRBV7-9
TGTGCCAGTAGTGACACGGGCGGGGATACGCAGTATTTT CASSDTGGDTQYF - - TRBJ2-3 TRBV19
TGTGCCAGCAGTGTCTCAGGCAACACTGAAGCTTTCTTT CASSVSGNTEAFF - - TRBJ1-1 TRBV28
TGTGCCACCAGCAGAGATATTGAGGGGGAGCTGTTTTTT CATSRDIEGELFF - - TRBJ2-2 TRBV15
TGTGCCAGCAGCTTAGTCAGTAGACGGGTGAGGGAGCAGTACTTC CASSLVSRRVREQYF - - TRBJ2-7 TRBV7-2
TGTGCCAGCAGCCTTTCGGGGGGCATTAACACCGGGGAGCTGTTTTTT CASSLSGGINTGELFF - few TRBJ2-2 TRBV7-9
TGCAGCTTCGGACAGGGAGGAGAGACCCAGTACTTC CSFGQGGETQYF TRBD1 once TRBJ2-5 TRBV29-1